The 24 T cell receptor beta chains listed next were all sequenced from one sample in a study of T-cell reconstitution after alpha-beta-depleted transplantation in children. Construction of the TCRbeta library involved unique molecular identifiers. TCRdb itself ran the PCR reads through MiXCR, one entry per CDR3 protein. This table has roughly 570,000 distinct CDR3 sequences, about a quarter appearing once. Source: PBMCs, taken before TCRalphabeta/CD19-depleted stem cell transplant. The receptors here all came from a boy younger than two with Wiskott-Aldrich syndrome, due to receive a stem cell transplant.

This clonotype was found a few times. This chain links TRBV4-1 with TRBJ2-5; 7 nucleotides line up with TRBD2. This CDR3 spans 17 amino acids. Germline CDR1 MGHRA, CDR2 YSYEKL. After removal of 0 bases from V and 1 base from J, the junction contained 8 bases not matched to a gene. The CDR3 here is CASSQDLTGLIQETQYF. CDR3 nucleotides: TGCGCCAGCAGCCAAGACCTGACGGGACTAATCCAAGAGACCCAGTACTTC.

The J gene is TRBJ1-5, the V gene TRBV20-1, with TRBD1 as a possible D gene (5 bases). Germline V lookup: CDR1 DFQATT, CDR2 SNEGSKA (reference sequence). The V gene lost 3 bases and the J gene lost 4 bases, with 13 bases spanning the gap. CDR3 length equals 14 residues. The CDR3: CSASGGFANQPQHF. DNA for the CDR3: TGCAGTGCTAGCGGGGGATTCGCAAATCAGCCCCAGCATTTT.

CDR3 residues: CASSLADRYEQYF. The CDR3 DNA reads TGCGCCAGCAGCTTGGCCGACAGATACGAGCAGTACTTC. This rearrangement joins TRBV5-1 to TRBJ2-7, with D tentatively TRBD1 (5 bases). V dropped 0 bases and J dropped 4 bases, with 8 bases sitting between them. CDR1 is SGHRS and CDR2 is YFSETQ in the germline V gene. The CDR3 spans 13 residues.

V usage is TRBV5-1 and J usage is TRBJ2-7; D possibly corresponds to TRBD1 (6 bases). The V gene's germline CDR1 is SGHRS and CDR2 YFSETQ. The V end lost 2 bases, the J end lost 3 bases, and 12 bases lay between the germline ends. CDR3 size: 14 residues. The CDR3, as DNA: TGCGCCAGCAGCTTTCAGGGGCAGGGCTACGAGCAGTACTTC. Protein product: CASSFQGQGYEQYF.

Details on this clonotype: The junction does not match germline at one end; this may be a read error. This sequence joins TRBV12-3 or TRBV12-4 and TRBJ1-4; D remains ambiguous. The CDR3 contains 16 residues. The CDR3 protein is CASTLIVGVANEKLFF. DNA of the CDR3: TGTGCCAGCACTTTAATCGTAGGCGTAGCTAATGAAAAACTGTTTTTT.

This chain uses TRBV20-1 with TRBJ1-2; weak D call: TRBD1 (5 bases). Trimming shortened V by 5 bases and J by 2 bases, and 9 bases separated the two germline ends. Germline V CDR1 and CDR2: DFQATT, SNEGSKA (reference sequence). The CDR3 has 12 residues. CDR3 residues: CSAGNRNYGYTF. In nucleotides, the CDR3 is TGCAGTGCTGGAAACAGGAACTATGGCTACACCTTC.

The chain links TRBV27 to TRBJ1-4; D is undetermined. Germline V gene sequence: CDR1 MNHEY, CDR2 SMNVEV (reference sequence). V dropped 2 bases and J dropped 4 bases, with 11 bases sitting between them. The CDR3 consists of 15 residues. The chain's CDR3 is CASSLGGGFNEKLFF. The CDR3 bases are TGTGCCAGCAGTTTAGGCGGAGGCTTTAATGAAAAACTGTTTTTT.

This clonotype appeared a few times. The chain uses TRBV20-1 and TRBJ2-1, with D maybe TRBD2 (6 bases). Trimming left V 6 bases short and J 4 bases short, with 16 bases between. Germline CDR1 is DFQATT and CDR2 is SNEGSKA (reference sequence). The CDR3 has 14 residues. The CDR3 sequence is CSAEKVAEYNEQFF. Here the CDR3 DNA reads TGCAGTGCCGAGAAAGTAGCGGAGTACAATGAGCAGTTCTTC.

The gene calls are TRBV24-1 and TRBJ2-5; 9 positions match TRBD1. CDR1 is KGHDR, CDR2 SFDVKD, per germline. The J segment lost 4 bases and the V segment lost 1 base, leaving 12 bases of the junction unmatched. There are 18 residues in the CDR3. The CDR3 DNA follows: TGTGCCACCAGTGATTTTCGGACAGGGGAGGGGTTCGGAGAGACCCAGTACTTC. This sequence encodes CATSDFRTGEGFGETQYF.

V and J are TRBV10-3 and TRBJ1-2; D ambiguous. V lost 6 bases and J lost 3, with 8 bases in between. This CDR3 is built from 12 residues. CDR1 is ENHRY and CDR2 is SYGVKD in the germline V gene. The CDR3 spells CAIRPVDYGYTF. The DNA of the CDR3 is TGTGCCATCAGGCCTGTGGACTATGGCTACACCTTC.

This clonotype turned up a few times. V gene TRBV20-1 combines with J gene TRBJ2-2; no reliable D call. Deletions cut 2 bases from V and 2 bases from J, with 12 bases between. The V gene's germline CDR1 is DFQATT and CDR2 SNEGSKA (reference sequence). The CDR3 contains 15 residues. The CDR3 reads CSARTILLNTGELFF. The CDR3 coding sequence is TGCAGTGCTAGAACCATCTTACTCAACACCGGGGAGCTGTTTTTT.

This clonotype was observed a few times. The chain combines TRBV9 with TRBJ2-7; 10 bases are a match to TRBD2. The germline V gene encodes CDR1 SGDLS and CDR2 YYNGEE. This CDR3 comprises 16 residues. After removal of 1 base from V and 4 bases from J, the junction contained 8 bases not matched to a gene. In nucleotides, the CDR3 is TGTGCCAGCAGCGTATTTCTAGCGGGAGTGTTGTACGAGCAGTACTTC. Residues: CASSVFLAGVLYEQYF.

The sample holds a few counts of this clonotype. The chain couples TRBV5-1 to TRBJ1-6; no firm D call. The CDR3 is 13 amino acids. CDR1 and CDR2 from the germline V gene are SGHRS and YFSETQ. The V gene lost 0 bases and the J gene lost 9 bases, with 7 bases spanning the gap. CDR3 in DNA: TGCGCCAGCAGCTTGGTCGGGTCTTCACCCCTCCACTTT. It yields the protein CASSLVGSSPLHF. The full variable domain, its missing parts supplied by reference TRBV5-1 and TRBJ1-6, is KAGVTQTPRYLIKTRGQQVTLSCSPISGHRSVSWYQQTPGQGLQFLFEYFSETQRNKGNFPGRFSGRQFSNSRSEMNVSTLELGDSALYLCASSLVGSSPLHFGNGTRLTVT.

Here the CDR3 DNA reads TGCGCCAGCAGCTTGGATGCTCTAGCGGGAGGATCCGATACGCAGTATTTT. Encoded protein: CASSLDALAGGSDTQYF. V gene TRBV5-1 combines with J gene TRBJ2-3; 11 bases are shared with TRBD2. CDR1 and CDR2 (germline): SGHRS, YFSETQ. The CDR3 contains 17 residues. With 0 bases clipped from V and 6 bases from J, the junction kept 9 bases outside the gene matches.

V is TRBV24-1 and J is TRBJ2-1, with TRBD2 matching 9 bases. J was trimmed by 6 bases and V by 7 bases; bases with no gene match: 9. CDR3 length: 15 amino acids. CDR1 and CDR2 (germline): KGHDR, SFDVKD. The CDR3 DNA is TGTGCCACCAGCCCAGGGACTAGCATCCTCAATGAGCAGTTCTTC. Amino acid sequence: CATSPGTSILNEQFF.

The table lists this clonotype with a few counts. The chain uses TRBV4-1 and TRBJ2-5; 8 bases line up with TRBD2. After removal of 1 base from V and 2 bases from J, the junction contained 6 bases not matched to a gene. Germline V gene sequence: CDR1 MGHRA, CDR2 YSYEKL. CDR3 size: 16 residues. For the CDR3, the DNA is TGCGCCAGCAGCCAAGGAGGACTAGCTCCTCAAGAGACCCAGTACTTC. This gives the protein CASSQGGLAPQETQYF.

The table lists this clonotype with a few counts. The rearrangement joins TRBV5-1 to TRBJ1-4, with D unclear. CDR3 length: 16 residues. From germline, CDR1 is SGHRS and CDR2 YFSETQ. The V gene lost 1 base and the J gene lost 0 bases, with 10 bases spanning the gap. CDR3 region: CASSLSSATTNEKLFF. As DNA, the CDR3 is TGCGCCAGCAGCTTGTCGTCCGCGACAACTAATGAAAAACTGTTTTTT.

The chain carries TRBV11-2 and TRBJ2-3, with TRBD1 matching 7 bases. Per the germline V gene, CDR1 is SGHAT and CDR2 is FQNNGV. V dropped 0 bases and J dropped 9; count of bases not matched to a gene: 9. The CDR3 spans 15 residues. The CDR3 region has the DNA TGTGCCAGCAGCTTAGATAGGGGGCAGGGGGTAACGCAGTATTTT. Amino acid sequence: CASSLDRGQGVTQYF. Looking up the rest from reference TRBV11-2 and TRBJ2-3 gives the full variable domain: EAGVAQSPRYKIIEKRQSVAFWCNPISGHATLYWYQQILGQGPKLLIQFQNNGVVDDSQLPKDRFSAERLKGVDSTLKIQPAKLEDSAVYLCASSLDRGQGVTQYFGPGTRLTVL.

This clonotype was seen a handful of times. This chain connects TRBV5-4 to TRBJ2-3; D not resolved. The CDR3 contains 17 residues. V dropped 1 base and J dropped 2 bases, with 17 bases sitting between them. The V gene's germline CDR1 is SGHNT and CDR2 YYREEE (reference sequence). This CDR3 is CASSLQGPAQNTDTQYF. The CDR3 region has the DNA TGTGCCAGCAGCTTGCAAGGGCCTGCACAAAACACAGATACGCAGTATTTT.

This clonotype was counted only a few times. The chain employs TRBV11-2 and TRBJ2-2, with 11 bases that match TRBD2. Per germline, CDR1 SGHAT and CDR2 FQNNGV. The trim removed 1 base at V and 2 bases at J, leaving 6 bases unmatched. This CDR3 spans 18 amino acids. In nucleotides, the CDR3 is TGTGCCAGCAGCTTAGGACTAGCGGGATCGATAAACACCGGGGAGCTGTTTTTT. Encoded protein: CASSLGLAGSINTGELFF.

The chain is built from TRBV28 and TRBJ1-3; no definite D call. The CDR3 is 14 residues long. V dropped 6 bases and J dropped 3 bases, with 12 bases sitting between them. In germline, CDR1 is MDHEN, CDR2 SYDVKM. CDR3 DNA: TGTGCCAGCAGATCGGATTATGTTGGAAACACCATATATTTT. Protein: CASRSDYVGNTIYF.

V and J are TRBV29-1 and TRBJ1-2; D remains unclear. There are 12 residues in the CDR3. Per germline, CDR1 SQVTM and CDR2 ANQGSEA. The ends were cut back, 3 bases at V and 2 bases at J, with 7 bases in the middle. Written as DNA, the CDR3 is TGCAGCGTTGAGATCTCAAACTATGGCTACACCTTC. Encoded protein: CSVEISNYGYTF. Using reference TRBV29-1 and TRBJ1-2 for the parts outside the CDR3, the full variable domain is SAVISQKPSRDICQRGTSLTIQCQVDSQVTMMFWYRQQPGQSLTLIATANQGSEATYESGFVIDKFPISRPNLTFSTLTVSNMSPEDSSIYLCSVEISNYGYTFGSGTRLTVV.

This clonotype was seen only a few times. J is TRBJ2-7 and V is TRBV28, with 9 bases fitting TRBD2. The V segment lost 4 bases and the J segment 2 bases; nucleotides outside the gene matches: 6. In germline, CDR1 is MDHEN, CDR2 SYDVKM. The CDR3 sequence is 15 residues long. Written as DNA, the CDR3 is TGTGCCAGCAGTTCCCCCGGGACTAGCCCCTACGAGCAGTACTTC. This encodes CASSSPGTSPYEQYF.

This rearrangement joins TRBV4-2 to TRBJ2-6; 8 bases agree with TRBD1. This CDR3 region has 18 residues. Germline V gene lookup returns CDR1 LGHNA and CDR2 YNFKEQ. With 1 base clipped from V and 0 bases from J, the junction kept 5 bases outside the gene matches. The CDR3 is CASSQASGGPSGANVLTF. DNA for the CDR3: TGTGCCAGCAGCCAAGCGTCAGGGGGCCCCTCTGGGGCCAACGTCCTGACTTTC.